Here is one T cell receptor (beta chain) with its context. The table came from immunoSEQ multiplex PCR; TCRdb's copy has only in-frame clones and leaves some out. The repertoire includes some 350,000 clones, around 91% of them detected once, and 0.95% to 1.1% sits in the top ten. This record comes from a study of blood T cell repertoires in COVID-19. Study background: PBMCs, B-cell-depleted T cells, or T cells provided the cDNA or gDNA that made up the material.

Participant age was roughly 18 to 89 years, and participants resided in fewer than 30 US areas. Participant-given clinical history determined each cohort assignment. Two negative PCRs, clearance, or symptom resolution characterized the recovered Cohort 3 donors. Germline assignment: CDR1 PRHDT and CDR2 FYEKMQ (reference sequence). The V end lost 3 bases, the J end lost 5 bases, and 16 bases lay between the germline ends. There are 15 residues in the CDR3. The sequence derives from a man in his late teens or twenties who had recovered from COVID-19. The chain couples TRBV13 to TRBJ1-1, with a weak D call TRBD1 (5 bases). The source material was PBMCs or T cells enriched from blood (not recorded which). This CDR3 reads CASSLRSRVGTEAFF. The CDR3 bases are TGTGCCAGCAGCTTGAGGTCCAGGGTTGGGACTGAAGCTTTCTTT.